This TCR beta chain was identified during a study of blood T cell repertoires in COVID-19. Study-level background: Sample material is recorded as cDNA or gDNA derived from T cells, B-cell-depleted T cells, or PBMCs.

Authors' processing steps: Cell counts per sample came from amplifying reference gene primers. Clones were read by immunoSEQ multiplex PCR, and TCRdb kept only the in-frame ones, dropping some. The V and J calls and the clone size are those of that table, but D and trimming were determined from the DNA. The data contain about 180,000 clones, around 79% of them seen just once; the ten biggest clones take up roughly 28%. The CDR3 is 13 residues long. The germline V and J ends were trimmed by 3 bases and 5 bases, with 10 bases remaining between them. V is TRBV12-3 or TRBV12-4 and J is TRBJ2-5; no firm D call. Specimen: peripheral blood. The source is a woman between 65 and 79 years old with acute or convalescent COVID-19. CDR3 DNA sequence: TGTGCCAGCAGTTTCCTGCACGCGGAGACCCAGTACTTC. Its protein is CASSFLHAETQYF.